Shown below are 28 T cell receptor beta chains from a single sample sequenced in a study of shared clonotypes between healthy human individuals. Data came from immunoSEQ multiplex PCR; TCRdb stores just in-frame clones and leaves some out. The sample carries 950,000 to 1,100,000 clones, about 77% recorded once. Sequenced sample: memory CD4+ T cells sorted from blood. Documented subset: CD45RA-negative fraction. These receptors were obtained from a man between 18 and 29 years old in good health.

J is TRBJ1-5 and V is TRBV6-1; tentative D call: TRBD1 (5 bases). Trimming stripped 2 bases from V and 2 bases from J, with 10 bases between. Looked up from germline, CDR1 is MNHNS and CDR2 is SASEGT. This CDR3 has 15 residues. In DNA, the CDR3 is TGTGCCAGCAGTGAAACCAGGGTTGGCAATCAGCCCCAGCATTTT. Translated, it gives CASSETRVGNQPQHF.

This clone was counted once. The V call is TRBV7-9, the J call TRBJ1-3, with D unclear. Trimming stripped 5 bases from V and 4 bases from J, with 9 bases between. The CDR3 contains 13 residues. CDR1 is SEHNR and CDR2 is FQNEAQ in the germline V gene (reference sequence). CDR3 sequence (DNA): TGTGCCAGCAGCCTTGGATTGGGAAACACCATATATTTT. Translated, it gives CASSLGLGNTIYF.

The chain uses TRBV5-1 and TRBJ2-7, with D possibly being TRBD1 (5 bases). CDR1 is SGHRS and CDR2 is YFSETQ in the germline V gene. V lost 4 bases and J lost 1, with 15 bases in between. The CDR3 length is 15 residues. The CDR3 spells CASSMQADSSYEQYF. Written as DNA, the CDR3 is TGCGCCAGCAGCATGCAGGCCGACAGTTCCTACGAGCAGTACTTC.

Many counts were recorded for this clone. The rearrangement links TRBV7-2 to TRBJ2-7, with 16 bases aligning to TRBD2. Germline-derived CDR1 and CDR2 are SGHTA and FQGNSA. V lost 5 bases, J lost 2 bases, and 9 bases stayed unmatched. This CDR3 has 18 residues. CDR3 residues: CASSEGLGTSGRAYEQYF. The CDR3 bases are TGTGCCAGCAGCGAGGGCCTAGGGACTAGCGGGAGGGCCTACGAGCAGTACTTC.

The chain couples TRBV6-6 to TRBJ2-3, with 10 bases lining up with TRBD1. Germline lookup yields CDR1 MNHNY and CDR2 SVGAGI (reference sequence). The CDR3 loop spans 15 amino acids. Unmatched junction bases numbered 7, after V lost 7 bases and J lost 3 bases. As DNA, the CDR3 is TGTGCCAGCAACTCGCCGGGACAGGGGACAGATACGCAGTATTTT. This translates into CASNSPGQGTDTQYF.

The gene calls are TRBV30 and TRBJ1-2; D is uncertain. The length of the CDR3 is 14 residues. Germline V gene sequence: CDR1 GTSNPN, CDR2 SVGIG (reference sequence). Trimming stripped 4 bases from V and 8 bases from J, with 20 bases between. The CDR3: CAWKIRPTTGGYTF. CDR3 sequence (DNA): TGTGCCTGGAAGATTCGTCCGACAACGGGGGGCTACACCTTC.

This sequence joins TRBV4-2 and TRBJ1-6, with a possible D match to TRBD1 (5 bases). Germline CDR1 LGHNA, CDR2 YNFKEQ. This CDR3 comprises 15 residues. V was pared by 4 bases and J by 14 bases, with 21 bases between. As DNA, the CDR3 is TGTGCCAGCAGCCCTGGTGGAGGGGATTATTCTACCCTCCACTTT. This codes for CASSPGGGDYSTLHF.

The rearrangement uses TRBV29-1 and TRBJ1-1; D may be TRBD1 (6 bases). The CDR3 totals 13 residues. Germline V gene data show CDR1 as SQVTM and CDR2 as ANQGSEA. Between the trimmed V and J ends, which lost 6 bases and 5 bases, there was a span of 16 bases. The CDR3 here is CSVGQILRTEAFF. For the CDR3, the DNA is TGCAGCGTAGGACAGATTTTGAGGACTGAAGCTTTCTTT.

The V and J genes are TRBV5-1 and TRBJ2-5, with D unclear. This CDR3 has 12 residues. V lost 5 bases and J lost 3, with 8 bases in between. Germline CDR1 and CDR2: SGHRS and YFSETQ. The CDR3 region has the DNA TGCGCCAGCAGTTCTACCAAAGAGACCCAGTACTTC. Amino acids: CASSSTKETQYF.

The chain is built from TRBV6-1 and TRBJ1-2; unclear D gene. This CDR3 has 13 residues. Trimming stripped 3 bases from V and 7 bases from J, with 12 bases between. Germline V gene lookup returns CDR1 MNHNS and CDR2 SASEGT. The CDR3 loop is CASSESTLAGYTF. The CDR3 nucleotides read TGTGCCAGCAGTGAGTCGACCCTGGCTGGCTACACCTTC.

The gene calls are TRBV2 and TRBJ1-5, with D unclear. Germline CDR1 SNHLY, CDR2 FYNNEI. V lost 6 bases to trimming and J lost 6 bases, with 6 bases between them. The CDR3 extends over 11 amino acids. CDR3 bases: TGTGCCAGCAGAGGATCTCAGCCCCAGCATTTT. Protein sequence: CASRGSQPQHF.

This rearrangement joins TRBV7-2 to TRBJ2-7; the D gene is possibly TRBD1 (6 bases). V gave up 5 bases and J gave up 7 bases, with 15 bases separating them. CDR1 and CDR2 from the germline V gene are SGHTA and FQGNSA. The CDR3 spans 13 residues. The CDR3 region has the DNA TGTGCCAGCAGCCCAGGGGCTATTCGGGAGCAGTACTTC. Translating gives CASSPGAIREQYF.

The chain uses TRBV4-2 and TRBJ2-5, with D uncertain. CDR3 length equals 15 residues. In germline, CDR1 is LGHNA, CDR2 YNFKEQ. V was pared by 0 bases and J by 1 base, with 9 bases between. This chain's CDR3 is CASSQDLGRQETQYF. CDR3 sequence (DNA): TGTGCCAGCAGCCAAGATTTGGGCCGCCAAGAGACCCAGTACTTC.

The chain carries TRBV28 and TRBJ2-7; D may be TRBD2 (5 bases). Trimming removed 6 bases from V and 3 bases from J, with 15 bases in between. The CDR3 sequence is 14 residues long. The germline V gene has CDR1 MDHEN and CDR2 SYDVKM. The DNA for the CDR3 is TGTGCCAGCAGCGCCCAGGACGGGATCTACGAGCAGTACTTC. Its protein is CASSAQDGIYEQYF.

The chain recombines TRBV2 with TRBJ1-1; perhaps TRBD1 as D (6 bases). This CDR3 region has 14 residues. V was pared by 4 bases and J by 5 bases, with 14 bases between. Germline V gives CDR1 SNHLY, CDR2 FYNNEI. The CDR3 DNA reads as TGTGCCAGCAGTGCTCAGGGGAGGGGGACTGAAGCTTTCTTT. It is translated as CASSAQGRGTEAFF.

The chain employs TRBV9 and TRBJ2-3, with TRBD2 matching over 7 bases. Germline V gene lookup returns CDR1 SGDLS and CDR2 YYNGEE. The junction had 6 bases not matched to a gene; V was cut back by 4 bases and J by 4 bases. CDR3 length equals 14 residues. CDR3 bases: TGTGCCAGCAGCCTAGGGAGGGAAGCAGATACGCAGTATTTT. This codes for CASSLGREADTQYF.

The chain employs TRBV18 and TRBJ2-5; 11 bases fit TRBD2. The CDR3 runs to 18 residues. Germline assignment: CDR1 KGHSH and CDR2 LQKENI. After removal of 5 bases from V and 3 bases from J, the junction contained 14 bases not matched to a gene. The CDR3 spells CASSSMALAGGPKETQYF. The CDR3 DNA reads as TGTGCCAGCTCATCAATGGCCCTAGCGGGGGGCCCGAAAGAGACCCAGTACTTC. Full variable domain (remainder filled in from reference TRBV18 and TRBJ2-5): NAGVMQNPRHLVRRRGQEARLRCSPMKGHSHVYWYRQLPEEGLKFMVYLQKENIIDESGMPKERFSAEFPKEGPSILRIQQVVRGDSAAYFCASSSMALAGGPKETQYFGPGTRLLVL.

CDR3 coding DNA: TGTGCCAGCAGCTTAGAAAGAGGCCAAGAGACCCAGTACTTC. This encodes CASSLERGQETQYF. This chain links TRBV11-2 with TRBJ2-5; D gene unclear. Trimming took off 0 bases at V and 1 base at J, with 6 bases between the two ends. Germline-derived CDR1 and CDR2 are SGHAT and FQNNGV. The CDR3 consists of 14 residues.

V usage is TRBV29-1 and J usage is TRBJ2-7, with TRBD2 matching 8 bases. Germline-derived CDR1 and CDR2 are SQVTM and ANQGSEA. The CDR3 loop spans 13 amino acids. V dropped 7 bases and J dropped 5; count of bases not matched to a gene: 10. The CDR3, as DNA: TGCAGCGCGGGAGCGGGAGTGAGGAACGAGCAGTACTTC. It codes for CSAGAGVRNEQYF.

This rearrangement joins TRBV4-3 to TRBJ2-2, with 13 nucleotides matching TRBD2. Germline-derived CDR1 and CDR2 are LGHNA and YSLEER. The CDR3 is 17 residues long. V was clipped by 1 base and J by 6 bases; unmatched bases: 5. CDR3 sequence reads: CASSQGTSGRASGELFF. The CDR3 nucleotides are TGCGCCAGCAGCCAAGGAACTAGCGGGAGGGCCTCCGGGGAGCTGTTTTTT.

The chain is built from TRBV6-1 and TRBJ1-2; 7 bases align to TRBD1. Germline V gives CDR1 MNHNS, CDR2 SASEGT. The V gene end was trimmed by 5 bases and the J gene end by 5 bases; junction bases not matched to a gene: 11. The CDR3 has 15 residues. CDR3 coding DNA: TGTGCCAGCAGTCCCGGTGCAGGGGGGAGGTATGGCTACACCTTC. As protein: CASSPGAGGRYGYTF.

The chain has TRBV28 and TRBJ1-6; D unresolved. V was shortened by 9 bases and J by 9 bases, with 12 bases between the two germline ends. The germline gives CDR1 MDHEN, CDR2 SYDVKM. The CDR3 extends over 12 amino acids. The CDR3 coding sequence is TGTGCCAGTCAGATCCCCCCTTCACCCCTCCACTTT. It codes for CASQIPPSPLHF. Variable domain in full (rest from reference TRBV28 and TRBJ1-6): DVKVTQSSRYLVKRTGEKVFLECVQDMDHENMFWYRQDPGLGLRLIYFSYDVKMKEKGDIPEGYSVSREKKERFSLILESASTNQTSMYLCASQIPPSPLHFGNGTRLTVT.

Comments on this clone: The same CDR3 also results from other DNA sequences found in this sample. This chain connects TRBV2 to TRBJ2-3; 13 bases agree with TRBD2. Per germline, CDR1 SNHLY and CDR2 FYNNEI. The CDR3 extends over 15 amino acids. The V gene end was trimmed by 6 bases and the J gene end by 5 bases; junction bases not matched to a gene: 5. CDR3 sequence: CASSPRTSGGDTQYF. The CDR3 DNA is TGTGCCAGCAGCCCCAGGACTAGCGGGGGAGATACGCAGTATTTT. Based on the CDR3 plus reference TRBV2 and TRBJ2-3, the full variable domain is EPEVTQTPSHQVTQMGQEVILRCVPISNHLYFYWYRQILGQKVEFLVSFYNNEISEKSEIFDDQFSVERPDGSNFTLKIRSTKLEDSAMYFCASSPRTSGGDTQYFGPGTRLTVL.

The J gene is TRBJ2-3, the V gene TRBV7-9; D is unresolved. The CDR3 runs to 16 residues. Germline V gene data show CDR1 as SEHNR and CDR2 as FQNEAQ (reference sequence). V lost 3 bases and J 0 bases, leaving 13 bases between the germline ends. This chain's CDR3 is CASSFGSSRSTDTQYF. CDR3 nucleotide sequence: TGTGCCAGCAGCTTCGGCTCTTCGCGGAGCACAGATACGCAGTATTTT. The complete variable domain, with remaining parts taken from reference TRBV7-9 and TRBJ2-3, reads DTGVSQNPRHKITKRGQNVTFRCDPISEHNRLYWYRQTLGQGPEFLTYFQNEAQLEKSRLLSDRFSAERPKGSFSTLEIQRTEQGDSAMYLCASSFGSSRSTDTQYFGPGTRLTVL.

This sequence joins TRBV6-5 and TRBJ1-6; TRBD1 agrees at 7 bases. The germline V gene has CDR1 MNHEY and CDR2 SVGAGI. The junction had 9 bases not matched to a gene; V was cut back by 3 bases and J by 7 bases. The CDR3 is made up of 16 amino acids. CDR3 loop: CASSYSTGARNSPLHF. The CDR3 DNA reads TGTGCCAGCAGTTATTCTACAGGGGCGCGAAATTCACCCCTCCACTTT.

The V gene is TRBV30, the J gene TRBJ2-3; 8 bases line up with TRBD2. The CDR3 sequence is 12 residues long. The V and J ends lost 5 bases and 7 bases, in that order; junction bases with no gene match: 5. Looked up from germline, CDR1 is GTSNPN and CDR2 is SVGIG (reference sequence). The CDR3 DNA reads as TGTGCCTGGGACGGGGGGGCGAATACGCAGTATTTT. It yields the protein CAWDGGANTQYF.

On this clone itself: Other nucleotide sequences from this sample produce the same CDR3. This chain connects TRBV7-2 to TRBJ2-7; 9 nucleotides align to TRBD2. V gave up 3 bases and J gave up 1 base; unmatched junction bases: 10. Germline V gene lookup returns CDR1 SGHTA and CDR2 FQGNSA. This CDR3 has 17 residues. The CDR3 region is CASSLVAGAGGSYEQYF. DNA for the CDR3: TGTGCCAGCAGCTTGGTGGCTGGCGCGGGAGGGTCCTACGAGCAGTACTTC.

The CDR3 reads CASSRDQNYGYTF. CDR3 DNA sequence: TGTGCCAGCAGCCGGGACCAGAACTATGGCTACACCTTC. This sequence joins TRBV5-6 and TRBJ1-2; D possibly corresponds to TRBD1 (5 bases). The length of the CDR3 is 13 residues. Germline V gives CDR1 SGHDT, CDR2 YYEEEE. V lost 4 bases to trimming and J lost 2 bases, with 9 bases between them.